The source of this T cell receptor beta chain is a study of beta chain features in type 1 diabetes. About the research overall: Examination spanned around 100,000,000 sorted cells from all samples. Overall study findings and caveats: Among patients with Type 1 diabetes, TCRB CDR3s were moderately but significantly shorter in every one of the four CD4+ subsets. More deletions and fewer insertions at VDJ junctions were found in patients with type 1 diabetes. The influence of HLA type on TCRB rearrangement stayed undetermined.

Germline values: CDR1 SEHNR, CDR2 FQNEAQ (reference sequence). The V and J ends lost 5 bases and 1 base, in that order; junction bases with no gene match: 4. This CDR3 is built from 14 residues. Reverse transcription of all isolated RNA meant that expressed TCRB transcripts were sequenced. The assay was immunoSEQ multiplex PCR, and TCRdb's table has in-frame clones only and misses some. The data hold 900,000 or so clones, with about a sixth observed a single time. This clone was seen a few times. Its specificity is unknown. V is TRBV7-9 and J is TRBJ2-5, with 7 bases identical to TRBD1. The source is a young woman in good health. What was sequenced was naive CD4+ T cells from blood. The CDR3, as DNA: TGTGCCAGCAGCCCCCAGGGGGTCCAAGAGACCCAGTACTTC. Its protein is CASSPQGVQETQYF.